This TCR beta chain is from a study of T cells in Graves' hyperthyroidism and ophthalmopathy. Study outcomes and limitations: A model using 13 V-J features told ophthalmopathy apart from stable hyperthyroidism.

This CDR3 contains 16 residues. Germline V lookup: CDR1 KGHSH, CDR2 LQKENI. Losses at the gene ends were 5 bases for V and 0 bases for J; bases not matched to a gene: 5. Points on this clonotype: Antigen specificity is unknown.

TCR beta CDR3 region amplification was performed from RNA transcripts. First-round RT-PCR targeting the TCR CDR3 was performed with the HTBI primer set. TCRdb reprocessed the multiplex PCR reads with MiXCR, giving one entry per CDR3 protein. The sample consists of hundreds of thousands of distinct CDR3 sequences, around 14% of them appearing once. This TCR came from a woman between 25 and 40 years old with Graves' hyperthyroidism. This sequence joins TRBV18 and TRBJ2-7, with TRBD2 matching 12 bases. Sequencing input: blood. The CDR3 region is CASSSSTSGSSYEQYF. The CDR3 region has the DNA TGTGCCAGCTCATCTTCGACTAGCGGGAGCTCCTACGAGCAGTACTTC. The variable domain in full, completed from reference TRBV18 and TRBJ2-7, reads NAGVMQNPRHLVRRRGQEARLRCSPMKGHSHVYWYRQLPEEGLKFMVYLQKENIIDESGMPKERFSAEFPKEGPSILRIQQVVRGDSAAYFCASSSSTSGSSYEQYFGPGTRLTVT.